This passage covers 20 T cell receptor beta chains from one sample sequenced in a study of T cell responses to AZD1222 COVID-19 vaccine. Profiled with immunoSEQ multiplex PCR; TCRdb holds only in-frame clones, not every one. The sample consists of about 85,000 clones, 88% of them appearing once. Sequencing was performed on peripheral blood, taken on day 0 of AZD1222 vaccination. These receptors were collected from an adult in good health.

This chain uses TRBV18 with TRBJ1-5; D not resolved. The germline CDR1 and CDR2 sequences are KGHSH and LQKENI. The CDR3 totals 17 residues. V lost 1 base to trimming and J lost 2 bases, with 15 bases between them. The DNA of the CDR3 is TGTGCCAGCTCACCACAGGTCCTGGCAGGCGGCAATCAGCCCCAGCATTTT. Translation: CASSPQVLAGGNQPQHF.

The chain joins TRBV5-1 to TRBJ1-1, with 10 bases fitting TRBD1. The CDR3 totals 19 residues. Germline V lookup: CDR1 SGHRS, CDR2 YFSETQ. V shed 1 base and J 3 bases; nucleotides not matched to a gene: 15. The CDR3 reads CASSLIPGQGTKGDTEAFF. The DNA of the CDR3 is TGCGCCAGCAGCTTGATTCCGGGACAGGGGACGAAGGGCGACACTGAAGCTTTCTTT.

The chain links TRBV7-9 to TRBJ1-5; maybe TRBD1 (5 bases). The germline gives CDR1 SEHNR, CDR2 FQNEAQ (reference sequence). CDR3 length equals 14 residues. The V end was cut by 1 base, the J end by 5 bases, with 9 bases between. This chain's CDR3 is CASSLGGNHQPQHF. DNA of the CDR3: TGTGCCAGCAGCTTAGGGGGGAATCATCAGCCCCAGCATTTT.

The chain combines TRBV6-1 with TRBJ1-5, with D possibly being TRBD1 (6 bases). The CDR3 covers 16 residues. The V end was cut by 3 bases, the J end by 11 bases, with 23 bases between. Germline V gene lookup returns CDR1 MNHNS and CDR2 SASEGT. In DNA, the CDR3 is TGTGCCAGCAGTGACCCTGGGGGGGCTATGTATGTGGCCCAGCATTTT. It yields the protein CASSDPGGAMYVAQHF.

The genes are TRBV5-1 and TRBJ2-1; TRBD2 matches at 7 bases. CDR3 length equals 15 residues. Germline assignment: CDR1 SGHRS and CDR2 YFSETQ. V trimming: 3 bases; J trimming: 0 bases; junction bases outside the gene matches: 3. The CDR3 region has the DNA TGCGCCAGCAGCTCCGTAGCGGGCTCCTACAATGAGCAGTTCTTC. It yields the protein CASSSVAGSYNEQFF.

CDR3 sequence reads: CASSDRTGSNPNEQYF. The CDR3, as DNA: TGTGCCAGCAGTGACCGGACAGGATCAAACCCGAACGAGCAGTACTTC. The chain uses TRBV25-1 and TRBJ2-7; 7 nucleotides match TRBD1. The germline gives CDR1 MGHDK, CDR2 SYGVNS. The CDR3 spans 16 residues. The trim removed 3 bases at V and 5 bases at J, leaving 13 bases unmatched.

The genes are TRBV11-3 and TRBJ2-5, with D possibly being TRBD1 (6 bases). The germline V gene encodes CDR1 SGHNT and CDR2 YENEEA. The CDR3 is made up of 15 amino acids. Trimming cost V 1 base and J 2 bases, with 11 bases left between them. CDR3 sequence (DNA): TGTGCCAGCAGCTTAGGGGGACATTTACAAGAGACCCAGTACTTC. It encodes CASSLGGHLQETQYF.

The chain couples TRBV6-2 or TRBV6-3 to TRBJ1-4; perhaps TRBD1 as D (5 bases). Germline V gives CDR1 MNHEY, CDR2 SVGEGT. This CDR3 spans 13 amino acids. V shed 6 bases and J shed 3 bases, with 8 bases lying between them. CDR3 region: CASSRASNEKLFF. DNA of the CDR3: TGTGCCAGCAGCAGGGCCTCTAATGAAAAACTGTTTTTT.

The chain combines TRBV11-3 with TRBJ2-3; D is unresolved. The germline V and J ends were trimmed by 1 base and 2 bases, with 7 bases remaining between them. Germline V lookup: CDR1 SGHNT, CDR2 YENEEA. This CDR3 region has 14 residues. CDR3 in amino acids: CASSLGYFTDTQYF. In DNA, the CDR3 is TGTGCCAGCAGCTTAGGGTACTTCACAGATACGCAGTATTTT.

This chain joins TRBV7-9 and TRBJ1-5; TRBD1 might be the D (5 bases). CDR1 and CDR2 (germline): SEHNR, FQNEAQ (reference sequence). There are 15 residues in the CDR3. V lost 3 bases and J lost 7, with 16 bases in between. DNA of the CDR3: TGTGCCAGCAGCTTGGACGGTTGGGGACTGCAGCCCCAGCATTTT. Its translation: CASSLDGWGLQPQHF. Based on the CDR3 plus reference TRBV7-9 and TRBJ1-5, the full variable domain is DTGVSQNPRHKITKRGQNVTFRCDPISEHNRLYWYRQTLGQGPEFLTYFQNEAQLEKSRLLSDRFSAERPKGSFSTLEIQRTEQGDSAMYLCASSLDGWGLQPQHFGDGTRLSIL.

V gene TRBV28 combines with J gene TRBJ2-7; unclear D gene. This CDR3 has 13 residues. CDR1 is MDHEN, CDR2 SYDVKM, per germline. Trimming removed 4 bases from V and 4 bases from J, with 11 bases in between. The CDR3 region has the DNA TGTGCCAGCAGTTCAAGGACCCTATACGAGCAGTACTTC. It translates to CASSSRTLYEQYF.

The chain uses TRBV9 and TRBJ1-4, with 7 bases matching TRBD1. The CDR3 extends over 15 amino acids. Trimming cost V 2 bases and J 4 bases; bases outside gene matches: 5. CDR1 and CDR2 from the germline V gene are SGDLS and YYNGEE. The CDR3 is CASSVSTGYNEKLFF. CDR3 nucleotides: TGTGCCAGCAGCGTGTCGACAGGGTATAATGAAAAACTGTTTTTT.

The chain has TRBV4-1 and TRBJ2-7; TRBD2 agrees at 7 bases. This CDR3 contains 18 residues. J was trimmed by 4 bases and V by 0 bases; bases with no gene match: 15. CDR1 MGHRA and CDR2 YSYEKL come from the germline V gene. CDR3 amino acids: CASSQDPAGGGPSYEQYF. CDR3 sequence (DNA): TGCGCCAGCAGCCAAGATCCAGCCGGGGGAGGGCCCTCTTACGAGCAGTACTTC.

The chain links TRBV6-4 to TRBJ1-6; possible D gene TRBD1, 6 bases. V dropped 3 bases and J dropped 7 bases, with 10 bases sitting between them. The CDR3 runs 14 residues. Per the germline V gene, CDR1 is MRHNA and CDR2 is SNTAGT. The CDR3 region has the DNA TGTGCCAGCAGTGAAGGGGGTTGGAATTCACCCCTCCACTTT. It is translated as CASSEGGWNSPLHF.

This rearrangement joins TRBV5-6 to TRBJ2-1, with TRBD1 matching over 8 bases. The V segment lost 4 bases and the J segment 2 bases; nucleotides outside the gene matches: 8. CDR1 and CDR2 (germline): SGHDT, YYEEEE. CDR3 length: 16 residues. CDR3 region: CASSPVTGVTYNEQFF. As DNA, the CDR3 is TGTGCCAGCAGCCCCGTGACAGGGGTGACCTACAATGAGCAGTTCTTC.

The genes are TRBV5-5 and TRBJ2-5; 9 bases align to TRBD1. Germline assignment: CDR1 SGHKS and CDR2 YYEKEE (reference sequence). The length of the CDR3 is 16 residues. V lost 1 base and J lost 2; bases outside the gene matches: 6. The CDR3 region is CASSLPTGGGQETQYF. The CDR3, as DNA: TGTGCCAGCAGCTTGCCGACAGGGGGTGGACAAGAGACCCAGTACTTC.

J is TRBJ1-4 and V is TRBV5-1; D call uncertain. The CDR3 is made up of 15 amino acids. Germline lookup yields CDR1 SGHRS and CDR2 YFSETQ. V was clipped by 0 bases and J by 3 bases, with 9 bases between them. CDR3 bases: TGCGCCAGCAGCTTGGAGGGTAGGCCTAATGAAAAACTGTTTTTT. Its protein product is CASSLEGRPNEKLFF.

The chain has TRBV7-9 and TRBJ2-1, with 7 bases matching TRBD1. Unmatched junction bases numbered 8, after V lost 7 bases and J lost 5 bases. CDR1 and CDR2 from the germline V gene are SEHNR and FQNEAQ (reference sequence). This CDR3 comprises 14 residues. The CDR3 DNA reads as TGTGCCAGCACTCAGGGACAGTCTCACAATGAGCAGTTCTTC. It yields the protein CASTQGQSHNEQFF. Combining the CDR3 with reference TRBV7-9 and TRBJ2-1 gives the whole variable domain DTGVSQNPRHKITKRGQNVTFRCDPISEHNRLYWYRQTLGQGPEFLTYFQNEAQLEKSRLLSDRFSAERPKGSFSTLEIQRTEQGDSAMYLCASTQGQSHNEQFFGPGTRLTVL.

V usage is TRBV5-4 and J usage is TRBJ1-5; TRBD1 aligns across 7 bases. Looked up from germline, CDR1 is SGHNT and CDR2 is YYREEE (reference sequence). The V and J ends lost 0 bases and 9 bases, in that order; junction bases with no gene match: 3. CDR3 size: 13 residues. CDR3 in amino acids: CASSLDRGRPQHF. CDR3 in DNA: TGTGCCAGCAGCTTGGACAGGGGAAGGCCCCAGCATTTT.

CDR3 coding DNA: TGTGCCAGCAGCTTAGAGGGGGGGACTCAGCCCCAGCATTTT. Amino acids: CASSLEGGTQPQHF. The chain combines TRBV7-2 with TRBJ1-5; weak D call: TRBD1 (6 bases). Trimming pared 1 base from V and 6 bases from J, leaving 10 bases between. The germline CDR1 and CDR2 sequences are SGHTA and FQGNSA. CDR3 length: 14 residues.